These 32 T cell receptor beta chains share one sample of origin, sequenced in a study. Each CDR3 protein gets one entry after TCRdb re-called the 5' RACE reads with MiXCR. Here the sample spans about 40,000 distinct CDR3 sequences, 18% being singletons. Source material: naive CD4+ T cells sorted from a lymph node. The sample's subset: naive CD4+ T cells, CD4+CD45RA+CD25-. These receptors were taken from a female donor with breast cancer.

This chain connects TRBV7-9 to TRBJ2-3; TRBD2 matches at 7 bases. This CDR3 is built from 19 residues. The V and J ends lost 5 bases and 11 bases, in that order; junction bases with no gene match: 28. Germline V lookup: CDR1 SEHNR, CDR2 FQNEAQ (reference sequence). DNA for the CDR3: TGTGCCAGCAGCGCTGAATCTAGAAATCAGAATACGCGGGGGTTAAGGCAGTATTTT. This translates into CASSAESRNQNTRGLRQYF.

This clonotype was picked up a small number of times. The chain carries TRBV7-2 and TRBJ2-7, with 8 bases lining up with TRBD1. Germline CDR1 and CDR2: SGHTA and FQGNSA. Germline trimming cut 4 bases from V and 0 bases from J; bases unmatched to any gene: 5. This CDR3 spans 15 amino acids. For the CDR3, the DNA is TGTGCCAGCAGCTACCGGACAGGGCCCTCCTACGAGCAGTACTTC. Protein sequence: CASSYRTGPSYEQYF. Full variable domain (rest looked up from reference TRBV7-2 and TRBJ2-7): GAGVSQSPSNKVTEKGKDVELRCDPISGHTALYWYRQSLGQGLEFLIYFQGNSAPDKSGLPSDRFSAERTGGSVSTLTIQRTQQEDSAVYLCASSYRTGPSYEQYFGPGTRLTVT.

The chain is built from TRBV6-1 and TRBJ1-4, with a tentative D call TRBD1 (6 bases). Germline V gene sequence: CDR1 MNHNS, CDR2 SASEGT. This CDR3 region has 13 residues. V gave up 8 bases and J gave up 0 bases, with 7 bases separating them. CDR3 in DNA: TGTGCCAGCTACAGGGCAACTAATGAAAAACTGTTTTTT. Its protein product is CASYRATNEKLFF.

This chain links TRBV5-1 with TRBJ1-5, with 11 positions matching TRBD1. Germline lookup yields CDR1 SGHRS and CDR2 YFSETQ. After removal of 2 bases from V and 7 bases from J, the junction contained 5 bases not matched to a gene. The CDR3 covers 15 residues. The CDR3 DNA is TGCGCCAGCAGCTTAGGGACAGGGGGAGGGCAGCCCCAGCATTTT. Translating it yields CASSLGTGGGQPQHF.

This clonotype was picked up a small number of times. DNA for the CDR3: TGTGCCAGCAGTTTTAATCCGGACGGTGGAAACACCATATATTTT. Translated, it gives CASSFNPDGGNTIYF. The chain employs TRBV12-3 or TRBV12-4 and TRBJ1-3; D is uncertain. The V gene lost 3 bases and the J gene lost 3 bases, with 12 bases spanning the gap. The CDR3 consists of 15 residues.

CDR3 sequence (DNA): TGTGCCAGCAGTCCCGCGACAGGGAACACTGAAGCTTTCTTT. Its translation: CASSPATGNTEAFF. The chain carries TRBV28 and TRBJ1-1; the D gene is possibly TRBD1 (6 bases). Trimming left V 5 bases short and J 1 base short, with 11 bases between. Germline lookup yields CDR1 MDHEN and CDR2 SYDVKM. The CDR3 is 14 residues long.

For this clonotype: Germline and junction disagree at one end, which may indicate a read error. The genes are TRBV30 and TRBJ2-1, with D unresolved. The length of the CDR3 is 15 residues. In germline, CDR1 is GTSNPN, CDR2 SVGIG (reference sequence). This chain's CDR3 is CAWSSSARRYNEQSF. The CDR3 DNA reads as TGTGCCTGGAGTAGTTCGGCTAGAAGATACAATGAGCAGTCCTTC.

The gene calls are TRBV7-8 and TRBJ2-2; no reliable D call. The CDR3 loop spans 15 amino acids. CDR1 SGHVS and CDR2 FQNEAQ come from the germline V gene. The germline V and J ends were trimmed by 5 bases and 2 bases, with 12 bases remaining between them. Here the CDR3 reads CASSPRVLNTGELFF. The CDR3 DNA reads TGTGCCAGCAGCCCCCGGGTCCTAAACACCGGGGAGCTGTTTTTT. Together with reference TRBV7-8 and TRBJ2-2, the CDR3 gives the full variable domain: GAGVSQSPRYKVAKRGQDVALRCDPISGHVSLFWYQQALGQGPEFLTYFQNEAQLDKSGLPSDRFFAERPEGSVSTLKIQRTQQEDSAVYLCASSPRVLNTGELFFGEGSRLTVL.

The sample holds many counts of this clonotype. CDR3 in amino acids: CASSSEGQVYGYTF. The DNA of the CDR3 is TGCGCCAGCAGCTCGGAGGGACAGGTCTATGGCTACACCTTC. The V gene is TRBV5-1, the J gene TRBJ1-2; the match to TRBD1 covers 8 bases. Germline lookup yields CDR1 SGHRS and CDR2 YFSETQ. The CDR3 is 14 amino acids. The ends lost 3 bases at V and 4 bases at J; junction bases unmatched: 5. The variable domain in full, completed from reference TRBV5-1 and TRBJ1-2, reads KAGVTQTPRYLIKTRGQQVTLSCSPISGHRSVSWYQQTPGQGLQFLFEYFSETQRNKGNFPGRFSGRQFSNSRSEMNVSTLELGDSALYLCASSSEGQVYGYTFGSGTRLTVV.

With respect to this clonotype: Without the conserved terminal phenylalanine or tryptophan, this CDR3 likely stems from a read error. The J gene is TRBJ2-7, the V gene TRBV10-3, with D maybe TRBD1 (8 bases). The CDR3 totals 14 residues. Germline V lookup: CDR1 ENHRY, CDR2 SYGVKD. Trimming took 5 bases from V and 4 from J, leaving 15 bases between them. CDR3 loop: CAISLDREGYEQYS. CDR3 bases: TGTGCCATCAGTTTGGACAGGGAGGGGTACGAGCAGTACTCC.

The J gene is TRBJ2-1, the V gene TRBV7-9; 8 bases are shared with TRBD2. V gave up 6 bases and J gave up 6 bases; unmatched junction bases: 13. CDR1 is SEHNR and CDR2 is FQNEAQ in the germline V gene (reference sequence). This CDR3 region has 16 residues. The CDR3 region is CASSPKGIAGTNEQFF. For the CDR3, the DNA is TGTGCCAGCAGTCCCAAGGGGATAGCGGGGACCAATGAGCAGTTCTTC.

The sample holds one count of this clonotype. A junction end diverges from the germline sequence, so it may reflect a read error. The chain recombines TRBV5-1 with TRBJ2-2, with a possible D match to TRBD2 (6 bases). Germline V gives CDR1 SGHRS, CDR2 YFSETQ. This CDR3 spans 11 amino acids. CDR3 protein: CASRGNGGLFF. In nucleotides, the CDR3 is TGCGCCAGCAGAGGAAACGGGGGGCTGTTTTTT.

This clonotype was seen once. V is TRBV6-2 or TRBV6-3 and J is TRBJ1-1, with D maybe TRBD1 (6 bases). Germline loops: CDR1 MNHEY, CDR2 SVGEGT. Between the trimmed V and J ends, which lost 6 bases and 3 bases, there was a span of 20 bases. The CDR3 has 16 residues. The DNA of the CDR3 is TGTGCCAGCAGGGGAAGCTTCGGGAGGACAGACACTGAAGCTTTCTTT. Translation: CASRGSFGRTDTEAFF.

This clonotype was picked up many times. The V gene is TRBV15, the J gene TRBJ1-4, with D maybe TRBD1 (5 bases). The CDR3 loop spans 16 amino acids. Germline CDR1 reads LNHNV; CDR2 reads YYDKDF (reference sequence). V lost 3 bases and J lost 8, with 19 bases in between. The CDR3 sequence is CATSSPLSQGREKLFF. DNA of the CDR3: TGTGCCACCAGCAGCCCCCTCAGTCAGGGTCGGGAAAAACTGTTTTTT.

This clonotype was detected many times. Here the CDR3 DNA reads TGTGCCAGCAGCTTTGGGGGAGGCTACACCTTC. It yields the protein CASSFGGGYTF. The chain carries TRBV7-9 and TRBJ1-2; TRBD1 is a possible D gene (5 bases). This CDR3 comprises 11 residues. The V end lost 3 bases, the J end lost 8 bases, and 7 bases lay between the germline ends. Per germline, CDR1 SEHNR and CDR2 FQNEAQ (reference sequence). The full variable domain, in which reference TRBV7-9 and TRBJ1-2 provide the parts outside the CDR3, is DTGVSQNPRHKITKRGQNVTFRCDPISEHNRLYWYRQTLGQGPEFLTYFQNEAQLEKSRLLSDRFSAERPKGSFSTLEIQRTEQGDSAMYLCASSFGGGYTFGSGTRLTVV.

As to this clonotype: The junction and the germline gene differ at one end; a read error may be behind it. V usage is TRBV24-1 and J usage is TRBJ1-1; TRBD1 agrees at 9 bases. The germline V gene has CDR1 KGHDR and CDR2 SFDVKD. The CDR3 is 18 residues long. The CDR3 DNA sequence: TGTGCCACCAGTGAATCTCCGGGACAGGGTACTTCGCGCACTGAAGCTTTCTTC. Translated: CATSESPGQGTSRTEAFF.

Concerning this clonotype itself: With a much larger clone just one base away, this may be a read error. This CDR3 is missing its conserved last phenylalanine or tryptophan, likely due to a read error. V usage is TRBV29-1 and J usage is TRBJ1-1, with D perhaps matching TRBD1 (6 bases). V lost 5 bases to trimming and J lost 6 bases, with 10 bases between them. This CDR3 contains 11 residues. The V gene's germline CDR1 is SQVTM and CDR2 ANQGSEA. As DNA, the CDR3 is TGCAGCGTTTTCAGGGGCGCTGAAGCTTTCCTT. Translated, it gives CSVFRGAEAFL.

In nucleotides, the CDR3 is TGTGCCAGCAGCCAAGAACGGCGGGAGGGCCAAGAGACCCAGTACTTC. Protein sequence: CASSQERREGQETQYF. The rearrangement uses TRBV4-2 and TRBJ2-5; 9 nucleotides line up with TRBD2. This CDR3 spans 16 amino acids. Per germline, CDR1 LGHNA and CDR2 YNFKEQ. The J segment lost 1 base and the V segment lost 0 bases, leaving 3 bases of the junction unmatched.

This clonotype was observed at least ten times. J is TRBJ2-7 and V is TRBV4-1; D is unclear. This CDR3 is built from 15 residues. V was clipped by 1 base and J by 2 bases, with 12 bases between them. The V gene's germline CDR1 is MGHRA and CDR2 YSYEKL. In nucleotides, the CDR3 is TGCGCCAGCAGCCAAGGGACGGACCCAACCTACGAGCAGTACTTC. Amino acids: CASSQGTDPTYEQYF.

Comment on this clonotype: This sequence may be a read error, since a much larger clone differs from it by one base. The chain links TRBV5-6 to TRBJ2-2; no reliable D call. Germline lookup yields CDR1 SGHDT and CDR2 YYEEEE. V was trimmed by 4 bases and J by 6 bases, leaving 4 bases between them. The CDR3 is 11 residues long. The CDR3 protein is CASSNSGELFF. The CDR3 DNA sequence: TGTGCCAGCAGCAACTCCGGGGAGCTGTTTTTT. Filled out from reference TRBV5-6 and TRBJ2-2, the complete variable domain reads DAGVTQSPTHLIKTRGQQVTLRCSPKSGHDTVSWYQQALGQGPQFIFQYYEEEERQRGNFPDRFSGHQFPNYSSELNVNALLLGDSALYLCASSNSGELFFGEGSRLTVL.

This clonotype has ten or more counts. CDR3 bases: TGTGCCACCCTCACAGATACGCAGTATTTT. This encodes CATLTDTQYF. The J gene is TRBJ2-3, the V gene TRBV10-3; D gene uncertain. The V end was cut by 10 bases, the J end by 2 bases, with 4 bases between. CDR3 length: 10 amino acids. Germline-derived CDR1 and CDR2 are ENHRY and SYGVKD.

V usage is TRBV2 and J usage is TRBJ1-5, with 10 bases identical to TRBD1. The CDR3 totals 19 residues. Germline lookup yields CDR1 SNHLY and CDR2 FYNNEI. V lost 4 bases and J lost 3; bases outside the gene matches: 15. CDR3 nucleotides: TGTGCCAGCAGTGGGGGGTTAGGGACAGGGGTGCAGCTCAATCAGCCCCAGCATTTT. Its protein product is CASSGGLGTGVQLNQPQHF.

This clonotype was detected only a few times. CDR3 in DNA: TGCAGTGCTAGCCCGGGACCGAGCACTGAAGCTTTCTTT. Translating it yields CSASPGPSTEAFF. The chain employs TRBV20-1 and TRBJ1-1, with D tentatively TRBD1 (5 bases). Germline CDR1 reads DFQATT; CDR2 reads SNEGSKA (reference sequence). Between the trimmed V and J ends, which lost 3 bases and 4 bases, there was a span of 12 bases. This CDR3 spans 13 amino acids.

This clonotype was found a few times. The V call is TRBV7-8, the J call TRBJ1-4; unclear D gene. CDR3 length: 16 residues. Deletions cut 1 base from V and 0 bases from J, with 9 bases between. CDR1 is SGHVS, CDR2 FQNEAQ, per germline. The CDR3 coding sequence is TGTGCCAGCAGCTTAGGGGAGATAGCAACTAATGAAAAACTGTTTTTT. Protein product: CASSLGEIATNEKLFF.

This clonotype appeared a few times. The genes are TRBV4-1 and TRBJ2-7, with TRBD1 matching over 9 bases. Germline trimming cut 4 bases from V and 0 bases from J; bases unmatched to any gene: 1. In germline, CDR1 is MGHRA, CDR2 YSYEKL. CDR3 size: 14 residues. CDR3 protein: CASSPGQGSYEQYF. CDR3 sequence (DNA): TGCGCCAGCAGCCCGGGACAGGGCTCCTACGAGCAGTACTTC.

This clonotype was counted only a few times. The gene calls are TRBV7-6 and TRBJ1-1; D remains ambiguous. Trimming left V 5 bases short and J 4 bases short, with 17 bases between. The CDR3 is 15 residues long. The germline V gene has CDR1 SGHVS and CDR2 FNYEAQ. In DNA form, the CDR3 reads TGTGCCAGCAGCCGCGATACCTTACGTAGCACTGAAGCTTTCTTT. Its protein is CASSRDTLRSTEAFF.

This clonotype was seen a single time. A read error may explain this, as a much larger clone is one base away. The chain carries TRBV7-8 and TRBJ2-5, with D unclear. Germline V gene sequence: CDR1 SGHVS, CDR2 FQNEAQ. The CDR3 length is 13 residues. Between the trimmed V and J ends, which lost 1 base and 3 bases, there was a span of 6 bases. Here the CDR3 reads CASSLGSKETQYF. The CDR3 bases are TGTGCCAGCAGCTTAGGCTCTAAAGAGACCCAGTACTTC.

This clonotype was observed a few times. This chain joins TRBV5-4 and TRBJ2-2; 11 bases fit TRBD2. J lost 5 bases, V lost 5 bases, and 8 bases had no gene match. The length of the CDR3 is 16 residues. Looked up from germline, CDR1 is SGHNT and CDR2 is YYREEE (reference sequence). The CDR3 nucleotides are TGTGCCAGCAGTTCCGGGACTAGCGGAGGGACCGGGGAGCTGTTTTTT. Amino acid sequence: CASSSGTSGGTGELFF.

This clonotype came up many times. The chain joins TRBV5-1 to TRBJ2-7; the D gene is possibly TRBD2 (6 bases). Trimming removed 4 bases at V and 9 bases at J, with 14 bases between. The CDR3 covers 12 residues. The germline V gene encodes CDR1 SGHRS and CDR2 YFSETQ. As DNA, the CDR3 is TGCGCCAGCAGCCAATCCGGGACTTGGCAGTACTTC. Protein product: CASSQSGTWQYF. Full variable domain (remainder filled in from reference TRBV5-1 and TRBJ2-7): KAGVTQTPRYLIKTRGQQVTLSCSPISGHRSVSWYQQTPGQGLQFLFEYFSETQRNKGNFPGRFSGRQFSNSRSEMNVSTLELGDSALYLCASSQSGTWQYFGPGTRLTVT.

This clonotype is classed as medium-sized. The chain has TRBV20-1 and TRBJ2-5, with 9 nucleotides matching TRBD2. V lost 6 bases to trimming and J lost 1 base; unmatched junction nucleotides: 3. CDR3 length equals 13 residues. Germline loops: CDR1 DFQATT, CDR2 SNEGSKA (reference sequence). The CDR3 loop reads CSAERGAQETQYF. Written as DNA, the CDR3 is TGCAGTGCCGAGCGGGGGGCCCAAGAGACCCAGTACTTC.

The chain links TRBV9 to TRBJ1-1; D perhaps matches TRBD1 (5 bases). There are 14 residues in the CDR3. From germline, CDR1 is SGDLS and CDR2 YYNGEE. The V and J ends lost 2 bases and 11 bases respectively, with 19 bases between them. The CDR3: CASSVQGLREPAFF. DNA for the CDR3: TGTGCCAGCAGCGTCCAGGGCCTCCGGGAGCCTGCTTTCTTT.

This clonotype was counted between two and nine times. The rearrangement joins TRBV6-1 to TRBJ2-1, with TRBD2 matching 7 bases. The germline gives CDR1 MNHNS, CDR2 SASEGT. The junction had 9 bases not matched to a gene; V was cut back by 4 bases and J by 6 bases. This CDR3 comprises 15 residues. This CDR3 is CASSAKREGSNEQFF. The DNA for the CDR3 is TGTGCCAGCAGTGCGAAAAGGGAGGGATCCAATGAGCAGTTCTTC.